This TCR beta chain was recovered during a study of T-cell reconstitution after alpha-beta-depleted transplantation in children. General study points: Recipient T cells and thymic progenitors that survived gave rise to the high TCRbeta diversity observed at day 60 in some patients. Two months or so post-transplant, alpha-beta T cells reportedly derived from several hundred expanded graft clones. Counts and diversity of T cells one year after transplant came mostly from newly produced T cells.

Germline V lookup: CDR1 SGHKS, CDR2 YYEKEE (reference sequence). This CDR3 contains 14 residues. Trimming removed 3 bases from V and 7 bases from J, with 15 bases in between. TCRbeta library preparation incorporated unique molecular identifiers. Each CDR3 protein gets one entry after TCRdb re-called the PCR reads with MiXCR. Counted here are 670,000 or so distinct CDR3 sequences, over 10% occurring once; the ten biggest clones make up about 0.79%. This clonotype appeared many times. Its cognate antigen is unknown. This chain connects TRBV5-5 to TRBJ2-3, with no clear D. The source material was PBMCs, sampled before TCRalphabeta/CD19-depleted stem cell transplant. The sequence was collected from a girl aged 2 to 9 with congenital amegakaryocytic thrombocytopenia, due to receive a stem cell transplant. The CDR3 coding sequence is TGTGCCAGCAGCTCCCCTCGTGGGGTGAATACGCAGTATTTT. Residues: CASSSPRGVNTQYF.